The 14 T cell receptor beta chains below were found in one sample sequenced in a study of technical replicates of blood from several donors. Assay used: immunoSEQ multiplex PCR; TCRdb lists only in-frame clones, some missing. Here the sample spans around 76,000 clones, over 95% being singletons. Sequenced sample: T cells isolated from PBMCs. The receptors were gathered from a human donor in good health.

The J gene is TRBJ2-5, the V gene TRBV4-1; D is perhaps TRBD2 (5 bases). Germline CDR1 and CDR2: MGHRA and YSYEKL. The V end lost 4 bases, the J end lost 0 bases, and 12 bases lay between the germline ends. CDR3 length: 15 amino acids. Here the CDR3 reads CASSRFFGNQETQYF. The CDR3 nucleotides read TGCGCCAGCAGCCGGTTCTTCGGGAACCAAGAGACCCAGTACTTC.

This chain connects TRBV6-1 to TRBJ2-7; D is uncertain. Trimming took off 3 bases at V and 5 bases at J, with 14 bases between the two ends. The germline V gene encodes CDR1 MNHNS and CDR2 SASEGT. This CDR3 has 14 amino acids. The CDR3 coding sequence is TGTGCCAGCAGTGAGTCTGTCCCAGTGGACGAGCAGTACTTC. This codes for CASSESVPVDEQYF.

The chain employs TRBV12-5 and TRBJ2-1; D not certain. V was shortened by 5 bases and J by 0 bases, with 8 bases between the two germline ends. CDR3 size: 14 residues. Germline loops: CDR1 LGHNT, CDR2 FRNRAP. In DNA form, the CDR3 reads TGTGCTAGTGGTCCCTTTAGCTCCTACAATGAGCAGTTCTTC. As protein: CASGPFSSYNEQFF.

The chain links TRBV30 to TRBJ1-1; the D is unclear. This CDR3 is built from 15 residues. The ends were cut back, 2 bases at V and 1 base at J, with 14 bases in the middle. Germline V lookup: CDR1 GTSNPN, CDR2 SVGIG (reference sequence). CDR3 sequence: CAWSSRKVWNTEAFF. CDR3 nucleotides: TGTGCCTGGAGTAGCAGGAAGGTCTGGAACACTGAAGCTTTCTTT. Full variable domain (remainder filled in from reference TRBV30 and TRBJ1-1): SQTIHQWPATLVQPVGSPLSLECTVEGTSNPNLYWYRQAAGRGLQLLFYSVGIGQISSEVPQNLSASRPQDRQFILSSKKLLLSDSGFYLCAWSSRKVWNTEAFFGQGTRLTVV.

The V and J genes are TRBV7-6 and TRBJ2-1, with TRBD2 matching 9 bases. Trimming cost V 2 bases and J 8 bases; bases outside gene matches: 4. The CDR3 runs to 14 residues. Germline lookup yields CDR1 SGHVS and CDR2 FNYEAQ. The CDR3 DNA reads as TGTGCCAGCAGCTTATACTTAGCGGGAGATGAGCAGTTCTTC. Protein product: CASSLYLAGDEQFF.

The chain couples TRBV7-3 to TRBJ1-1; no firm D call. The CDR3 totals 11 residues. V lost 10 bases to trimming and J lost 3 bases, with 9 bases between them. Germline V gives CDR1 SGHTA, CDR2 FQGTGA. This chain's CDR3 is CATGSYTEAFF. CDR3 DNA sequence: TGTGCCACTGGGAGTTACACTGAAGCTTTCTTT.

V usage is TRBV30 and J usage is TRBJ1-2; possible D gene TRBD1, 5 bases. This CDR3 is 11 amino acids long. Between the trimmed V and J ends, which lost 1 base and 7 bases, there was a span of 7 bases. Germline assignment: CDR1 GTSNPN and CDR2 SVGIG (reference sequence). The CDR3: CAWSAGAGYTF. In DNA form, the CDR3 reads TGTGCCTGGAGTGCTGGGGCTGGCTACACCTTC.

The chain carries TRBV9 and TRBJ2-3; no firm D call. The CDR3 loop spans 15 amino acids. The V and J ends lost 0 bases and 0 bases respectively, with 8 bases between them. Germline V lookup: CDR1 SGDLS, CDR2 YYNGEE. The CDR3 loop reads CASSVAAFSTDTQYF. CDR3 coding DNA: TGTGCCAGCAGCGTAGCTGCGTTCAGCACAGATACGCAGTATTTT.

The chain couples TRBV7-8 to TRBJ2-7; 8 nucleotides agree with TRBD1. CDR3 length: 16 amino acids. With 1 base clipped from V and 7 bases from J, the junction kept 12 bases outside the gene matches. Germline lookup yields CDR1 SGHVS and CDR2 FQNEAQ. The CDR3 region is CASSLELGRGLGEQYF. The CDR3 DNA is TGTGCCAGCAGCTTAGAATTGGGCAGGGGGCTGGGGGAGCAGTACTTC.

This clone was counted once. The CDR3 is CASSRAGGSYNEQFF. CDR3 DNA sequence: TGTGCCAGCAGCCGAGCGGGAGGTTCCTACAATGAGCAGTTCTTC. The rearrangement links TRBV7-3 to TRBJ2-1; 9 positions match TRBD2. The length of the CDR3 is 15 residues. Germline lookup yields CDR1 SGHTA and CDR2 FQGTGA. Trimming cost V 5 bases and J 1 base; bases outside gene matches: 3.

DNA of the CDR3: TGTGCCAGCAGTTTAAGACAGAGCTATAATCAGCCCCAGCATTTT. Translated, it gives CASSLRQSYNQPQHF. This chain connects TRBV27 to TRBJ1-5, with a tentative D call TRBD1 (5 bases). The germline V and J ends were trimmed by 2 bases and 4 bases, with 12 bases remaining between them. Germline CDR1 MNHEY, CDR2 SMNVEV (reference sequence). The CDR3 has 15 residues.

The V and J genes are TRBV27 and TRBJ1-2; TRBD1 agrees at 8 bases. This CDR3 comprises 11 residues. Germline CDR1 is MNHEY and CDR2 is SMNVEV (reference sequence). V was clipped by 10 bases and J by 8 bases; unmatched bases: 6. CDR3 sequence reads: CATTGGGGYTF. The CDR3 DNA reads TGTGCCACCACAGGGGGAGGAGGCTACACCTTC.

The CDR3 DNA follows: TGTGCCAGCAGCCGGGTTCGGGGGAGTCTTAGAGCGGGAGGTATAGAGACCCAGTACTTC. Translating gives CASSRVRGSLRAGGIETQYF. The V gene is TRBV28, the J gene TRBJ2-5, with TRBD2 matching 9 bases. Per germline, CDR1 MDHEN and CDR2 SYDVKM. J lost 4 bases, V lost 6 bases, and 24 bases had no gene match. This CDR3 spans 20 amino acids.

This clone occurred once. The chain joins TRBV28 to TRBJ2-1; 8 positions agree with TRBD2. Trimming removed 6 bases from V and 7 bases from J; junction bases left unmatched: 5. The CDR3 extends over 13 amino acids. Germline CDR1 reads MDHEN; CDR2 reads SYDVKM. CDR3 nucleotides: TGTGCCAGCAGATCCGGGGGGGGGAATGAGCAGTTCTTC. Translation gives CASRSGGGNEQFF.